The 19 T cell receptor beta chains presented below share a single source sample, sequenced in a study of blood T cell repertoires in COVID-19. Assay: immunoSEQ multiplex PCR; the TCRdb copy retains only in-frame clones and omits some. The sample carries 220,000 or so clones, 82% recorded once. The sequencing sample was made of PBMCs or T cells enriched from blood (not recorded which). The receptor source for this set is a woman aged 55-69 years who had recovered from COVID-19.

The V and J genes are TRBV19 and TRBJ1-5, with a weak D call TRBD1 (6 bases). In germline, CDR1 is LNHDA, CDR2 SQIVND (reference sequence). V was shortened by 2 bases and J by 6 bases, with 8 bases between the two germline ends. This CDR3 is 13 amino acids long. The CDR3 sequence: CASSIHRAQPQHF. CDR3 DNA: TGTGCCAGTAGTATACACAGGGCTCAGCCCCAGCATTTT.

This chain joins TRBV15 and TRBJ1-5; TRBD1 matches at 7 bases. Germline CDR1 reads LNHNV; CDR2 reads YYDKDF (reference sequence). This CDR3 is 17 amino acids long. Trimming removed 3 bases from V and 1 base from J; junction bases left unmatched: 9. CDR3 region: CATSRGRQGDSNQPQHF. The CDR3 DNA is TGTGCCACCAGCAGGGGAAGACAGGGTGACAGCAATCAGCCCCAGCATTTT. The full variable domain, its missing parts supplied by reference TRBV15 and TRBJ1-5, is DAMVIQNPRYQVTQFGKPVTLSCSQTLNHNVMYWYQQKSSQAPKLLFHYYDKDFNNEADTPDNFQSRRPNTSFCFLDIRSPGLGDTAMYLCATSRGRQGDSNQPQHFGDGTRLSIL.

This chain links TRBV7-7 with TRBJ1-1, with D hard to call. The CDR3 is made up of 13 amino acids. The V end was cut by 11 bases, the J end by 0 bases, with 13 bases between. Germline CDR1 SSHAT, CDR2 FNYEAQ (reference sequence). In DNA form, the CDR3 reads TGTGCCTTACAGAAATTTATGAACACTGAAGCTTTCTTT. Amino acids: CALQKFMNTEAFF.

The J gene is TRBJ2-4, the V gene TRBV4-3; weak D call: TRBD2 (5 bases). The CDR3 runs to 19 residues. CDR1 and CDR2 from the germline V gene are LGHNA and YSLEER. V lost 6 bases and J 0 bases, leaving 24 bases between the germline ends. CDR3 sequence reads: CASSGSEGPSGLAKNIQYF. As DNA, the CDR3 is TGCGCCAGCAGTGGGAGCGAAGGGCCCAGCGGCCTAGCCAAAAACATTCAGTACTTC.

This sequence joins TRBV5-5 and TRBJ2-3; possibly TRBD2 for D (5 bases). Germline V gene lookup returns CDR1 SGHKS and CDR2 YYEKEE (reference sequence). This CDR3 has 15 amino acids. Trimming stripped 2 bases from V and 4 bases from J, with 14 bases between. CDR3 nucleotide sequence: TGTGCCAGCAGCTTAAGAGGGTCCTTCTCAGATACGCAGTATTTT. It translates to CASSLRGSFSDTQYF.

V usage is TRBV5-4 and J usage is TRBJ1-1, with a weak D call TRBD1 (6 bases). Trimming took 1 base from V and 4 from J, leaving 17 bases between them. The CDR3 totals 16 residues. The germline V gene has CDR1 SGHNT and CDR2 YYREEE (reference sequence). The CDR3 reads CASSLQGLKGGTEAFF. The DNA for the CDR3 is TGTGCCAGCAGCTTGCAGGGGTTAAAAGGAGGCACTGAAGCTTTCTTT.

This clone was seen ten or more times. The chain has TRBV7-9 and TRBJ1-2; D might be TRBD1 (6 bases). Germline-derived CDR1 and CDR2 are SEHNR and FQNEAQ (reference sequence). V gave up 3 bases and J gave up 0 bases, with 20 bases separating them. The CDR3 is made up of 18 amino acids. CDR3 coding DNA: TGTGCCAGCAGCTTCCTATACCGACAGGATGTGTCTAACTATGGCTACACCTTC. Its protein product is CASSFLYRQDVSNYGYTF.

The rearrangement uses TRBV5-4 and TRBJ2-7; 7 nucleotides match TRBD2. The CDR3 spans 16 residues. Per germline, CDR1 SGHNT and CDR2 YYREEE (reference sequence). Trimming removed 0 bases from V and 3 bases from J; junction bases left unmatched: 9. The CDR3 sequence: CASSLGSAQRGYEQYF. The DNA for the CDR3 is TGTGCCAGCAGCTTGGGTTCGGCACAGCGGGGCTACGAGCAGTACTTC.

This sequence joins TRBV3-1 (or the pseudogene TRBV3-2) and TRBJ1-2; D is undetermined. V was pared by 1 base and J by 8 bases, with 11 bases between. The CDR3 sequence is 13 residues long. The germline V gene encodes CDR1 LGHDT and CDR2 YNNKEL (reference sequence). The CDR3 coding sequence is TGTGCCAGCAGCCAAGTGGGCTTCGGCGGCTACACCTTC. Translation: CASSQVGFGGYTF.

The chain links TRBV18 to TRBJ1-3, with 10 bases matching TRBD1. The CDR3 consists of 15 residues. Germline lookup yields CDR1 KGHSH and CDR2 LQKENI. V lost 3 bases and J lost 8; bases outside the gene matches: 7. The CDR3 DNA sequence: TGTGCCAGCTCACCTCGGGGACAGGGGATGGACACCATATATTTT. Translation gives CASSPRGQGMDTIYF.

The table lists this clone with a count of one. The chain is built from TRBV29-1 and TRBJ1-5; D may be TRBD1 (6 bases). CDR3 length equals 14 residues. The V end was cut by 6 bases, the J end by 3 bases, with 15 bases between. From germline, CDR1 is SQVTM and CDR2 ANQGSEA. This CDR3 reads CSVRTGNLNQPQHF. CDR3 in DNA: TGCAGCGTCCGAACAGGGAACCTCAATCAGCCCCAGCATTTT.

With respect to this clone: Other DNA sequences in the sample encode the same CDR3. This chain connects TRBV12-3 or TRBV12-4 to TRBJ2-7; 8 bases agree with TRBD2. Unmatched junction bases numbered 0, after V lost 2 bases and J lost 3 bases. This CDR3 has 13 amino acids. Written as DNA, the CDR3 is TGTGCCAGCAGTTTAACTAGCGGCTACGAGCAGTACTTC. Translated, it gives CASSLTSGYEQYF.

The rearrangement uses TRBV6-5 and TRBJ1-1; the D gene is possibly TRBD1 (6 bases). The CDR3 runs 15 residues. Trimming shortened V by 0 bases and J by 2 bases, and 10 bases separated the two germline ends. The germline V gene has CDR1 MNHEY and CDR2 SVGAGI. The chain's CDR3 is CASSYSTTGNTEAFF. The CDR3 region has the DNA TGTGCCAGCAGTTACTCGACGACAGGAAACACTGAAGCTTTCTTT.

V is TRBV28 and J is TRBJ1-5; weak D call: TRBD1 (5 bases). The CDR3 sequence is 16 residues long. The V end was cut by 7 bases, the J end by 0 bases, with 16 bases between. Germline V lookup: CDR1 MDHEN, CDR2 SYDVKM. CDR3 region: CASTAGDSYSNQPQHF. The CDR3, as DNA: TGTGCCAGCACCGCCGGAGACAGTTATAGCAATCAGCCCCAGCATTTT.

This clone was counted once. V and J are TRBV7-8 and TRBJ1-1, with 7 bases that match TRBD1. V trimming: 5 bases; J trimming: 0 bases; junction bases outside the gene matches: 15. This CDR3 comprises 18 residues. The germline V gene has CDR1 SGHVS and CDR2 FQNEAQ. The CDR3 is CASSIRQGVFSMNTEAFF. Written as DNA, the CDR3 is TGTGCCAGCAGCATCCGACAGGGCGTATTTTCGATGAACACTGAAGCTTTCTTT.

The chain uses TRBV11-3 and TRBJ2-1; tentatively, D is TRBD1 (6 bases). CDR1 is SGHNT and CDR2 is YENEEA in the germline V gene. CDR3 length equals 13 residues. Trimming shortened V by 5 bases and J by 10 bases, and 15 bases separated the two germline ends. The CDR3 DNA is TGTGCCAGCAGCGCGGACAGTCACGGGGAGCAGTTCTTC. Amino acids: CASSADSHGEQFF.

This clone appeared once. V and J are TRBV10-1 and TRBJ1-2; D remains ambiguous. In germline, CDR1 is WNHNN, CDR2 SYGVQD (reference sequence). The CDR3 is 15 residues long. Deletions cut 5 bases from V and 8 bases from J, with 21 bases between. For the CDR3, the DNA is TGCGCCAGCAGTCGCCCGGGCCCACCTGGAGGGGGCTACACCTTC. Residues: CASSRPGPPGGGYTF.

The chain carries TRBV7-2 and TRBJ2-2, with TRBD2 matching 14 bases. CDR3 length: 18 residues. Germline lookup yields CDR1 SGHTA and CDR2 FQGNSA. Losses at the gene ends were 3 bases for V and 6 bases for J; bases not matched to a gene: 9. CDR3 sequence reads: CASSFAGLAGVMAGELFF. The DNA for the CDR3 is TGTGCCAGCAGCTTTGCGGGACTAGCGGGAGTAATGGCCGGGGAGCTGTTTTTT.

The genes are TRBV7-3 and TRBJ2-1; 7 positions agree with TRBD2. The germline CDR1 and CDR2 sequences are SGHTA and FQGTGA. The CDR3 loop spans 15 amino acids. V dropped 3 bases and J dropped 3; count of bases not matched to a gene: 5. CDR3 residues: CASSLTGTNYNEQFF. The DNA for the CDR3 is TGTGCCAGCAGCTTGACCGGGACTAACTACAATGAGCAGTTCTTC.